Here is one T cell receptor beta chain with its context. The table came from immunoSEQ multiplex PCR; TCRdb's copy has only in-frame clones and leaves some out. The sample shows 30,000 to 40,000 clones, around nine tenths of them seen only once. The data derive from a study of T cell changes during pregnancy in multiple sclerosis. The receptor was isolated from a female donor in good health, enrolled as a control in a pregnancy study. The sequences come from CD4+ T cells from peripheral blood mononuclear cells, collected in the second trimester of pregnancy.

CDR3 in amino acids: CASSKRGMGRGVLDTQYF. The DNA for the CDR3 is TGTGCCAGTAGTAAAAGGGGGATGGGGCGGGGGGTCCTGGATACGCAGTATTTT. The chain carries TRBV19 and TRBJ2-3; 8 nucleotides align to TRBD2. CDR1 is LNHDA and CDR2 is SQIVND in the germline V gene (reference sequence). The CDR3 covers 18 residues. V gave up 4 bases and J gave up 6 bases; unmatched junction bases: 18. The complete variable domain, with remaining parts taken from reference TRBV19 and TRBJ2-3, reads DGGITQSPKYLFRKEGQNVTLSCEQNLNHDAMYWYRQDPGQGLRLIYYSQIVNDFQKGDIAEGYSVSREKKESFPLTVTSAQKNPTAFYLCASSKRGMGRGVLDTQYFGPGTRLTVL.